The clone carrying this T cell receptor beta chain was seen a single time. The record originates from a study of Tregs in tolerant kidney transplant recipients. Measured with immunoSEQ multiplex PCR; TCRdb has only the in-frame clones, and not every one. The data contain tens of thousands of clones, roughly 90% of them singletons. Unstimulated regulatory T cells (CD4+CD25+CD127-), CD4+CD25- non-regulatory cells, CD4 and CD8 cells were FACS-sorted from thawed PBMCs. Germline CDR1 and CDR2: SQVTM and ANQGSEA. The germline V and J ends were trimmed by 6 bases and 2 bases, with 11 bases remaining between them. The CDR3 has 12 amino acids.

The sequence was collected from a human donor who received a combined kidney and bone marrow transplant. Specimen: Tregs from blood, collected before the transplant. The chain recombines TRBV29-1 with TRBJ2-7; D remains ambiguous. The CDR3: CSVRGGAYEQYF. In nucleotides, the CDR3 is TGCAGCGTCAGAGGCGGAGCCTACGAGCAGTACTTC.